Sequencing of this T cell receptor (beta chain) was carried out in a study of post-analysis software for immune sequencing data. With 5 bases clipped from V and 3 bases from J, the junction kept 5 bases outside the gene matches. CDR1 and CDR2 from the germline V gene are MNHNS and SASEGT. The CDR3 is 16 residues long. TCR beta cDNA libraries had unique molecular identifiers. TCRdb ran MiXCR on the PCR reads and lists one entry per CDR3 protein. This repertoire shows 600,000 to 700,000 distinct CDR3 sequences, 55% to 60% found once; its top ten account for roughly 12%. Note on this clonotype: Its antigen is as yet unknown.

Whole-study findings and limits: When compared against controls, multiple sclerosis patients showed significantly lower normalized Chao1 diversity. Patients used roughly five TRBV segments, including TRBV5-6, TRBV5-1 and TRBV20-1, more often than controls.

The chain combines TRBV6-1 with TRBJ2-5, with 14 bases identical to TRBD2. The receptor's source is a girl aged 2 to 10 with multiple sclerosis. What was sequenced was blood. CDR3 in DNA: TGTGCCAGCAGTTCGCCGGGACTAGCGGGAGAAGAGACCCAGTACTTC. This gives the protein CASSSPGLAGEETQYF.